Included here is one T cell receptor beta chain sequence, with context. One entry per CDR3 protein, called by TCRdb with MiXCR from the RT-PCR reads. This sample has 500,000 to 600,000 distinct CDR3 sequences, with about 10% found just once. The data are from a study of response to subunit inactivated influenza vaccine. The CDR3 is made up of 15 amino acids. Looked up from germline, CDR1 is MNHNS and CDR2 is SASEGT. V lost 6 bases, J lost 1 base, and 12 bases lay in between. This sample comprised PBMCs from blood, obtained on the day of vaccination. This sequence was found in a man aged 50-59 years who received an inactivated influenza vaccine. The chain carries TRBV6-1 and TRBJ2-2; D may be TRBD1 or TRBD2 (5 bases each). The CDR3 nucleotides are TGTGCCAGCAGGCGTGGGACCGTGAACACCGGGGAGCTGTTTTTT. The encoded protein is CASRRGTVNTGELFF.